A selection of T cell receptor beta chains follows, all from one sample in a study of CD8+CD57+ T cells in acquired aplastic anemia. TCRdb redid the calling of the reads with MiXCR, one entry per CDR3 protein. Of fewer than 200,000 distinct CDR3 sequences in the sample, just under 65% were seen once. Source material: sorted CD4+, CD8+, or CD8+CD57+ T cells (not recorded which) from PBMCs. These receptor sequences come from a human donor in good health. Both conserved end residues are part of each CDR3. D genes are given only for firm matches. Clone size is given for some rows only: seen once, a few or many times, or a class if the clone is expanded.

CASSSSTGRGQPQHF	TGTGCCAGCAGCTCGAGTACAGGGCGGGGACAGCCCCAGCATTTT	TRBJ1-5	NA	TRBV7-2	NA
CSVGREGLTQYF	TGCAGCGTTGGCAGGGAGGGATTGACCCAGTACTTC	TRBJ2-5	TRBD2	TRBV29-1	many
CASSGTSSEQYF	TGCGCCAGCAGCGGGACTAGCTCCGAGCAGTACTTC	TRBJ2-7	TRBD2	TRBV10-2	NA
CASSVAEGEQFF	TGTGCCAGCAGCGTAGCTGAAGGTGAGCAGTTCTTC	TRBJ2-1	NA	TRBV9	NA
CASRAGPVPYNEQFF	TGTGCCAGCAGAGCGGGACCCGTTCCCTACAATGAGCAGTTCTTC	TRBJ2-1	TRBD2	TRBV6-2/TRBV6-3	NA
CSAAGPGVTNEKLFF	TGCAGTGCCGCGGGGCCCGGGGTAACTAATGAAAAACTGTTTTTT	TRBJ1-4	NA	TRBV20-1	NA
CASSLGASGHQETQYF	TGCGCCAGCAGCTTGGGGGCTAGCGGTCACCAAGAGACCCAGTACTTC	TRBJ2-5	TRBD2	TRBV5-1	NA
CASSFPVWGYTF	TGTGCCAGCAGCTTCCCGGTCTGGGGCTACACCTTC	TRBJ1-2	NA	TRBV5-4	few
CASSGGGQSYEQYF	TGCGCCAGCAGCGGCGGGGGACAGTCCTACGAGCAGTACTTC	TRBJ2-7	NA	TRBV5-1	NA
CASSFLGQGRTEAFF	TGTGCCAGCAGCTTCCTAGGACAGGGAAGGACTGAAGCTTTCTTT	TRBJ1-1	TRBD1	TRBV11-3	NA
CASSLAPGNYEQYF	TGCGCCAGCAGCTTGGCCCCGGGAAACTACGAGCAGTACTTC	TRBJ2-7	NA	TRBV5-1	NA
CATSDPRDYPTEAFF	TGTGCCACCAGTGACCCCCGCGACTATCCCACTGAAGCTTTCTTT	TRBJ1-1	NA	TRBV24-1	NA
CASSLVVGREQYF	TGTGCCAGCAGCTTAGTCGTGGGACGCGAGCAGTACTTC	TRBJ2-7	NA	TRBV7-3	NA
CASSLSVLRGAQKSYTF	TGCGCCAGCAGCTTGTCGGTACTCCGGGGAGCCCAGAAGAGCTACACCTTC	TRBJ1-2	NA	TRBV5-1	NA
CATSRDTTEAFF	TGTGCCACCAGCAGGGACACGACTGAAGCTTTCTTT	TRBJ1-1	NA	TRBV15	once
CASSWRGSGANVLTF	TGTGCCAGCAGCTGGAGAGGTAGTGGGGCCAACGTCCTGACTTTC	TRBJ2-6	NA	TRBV9	NA
CATSGDRGYYTF	TGTGCCACCAGCGGAGACAGGGGGTACTACACCTTC	TRBJ1-2	TRBD1	TRBV15	NA
CASSAPTGGETQYF	TGTGCCAGCAGTGCCCCGACAGGGGGAGAGACCCAGTACTTC	TRBJ2-5	TRBD1	TRBV2	NA
CSARDASSTYNSPLHF	TGCAGTGCAAGGGACGCGAGTAGCACCTATAATTCACCCCTCCACTTT	TRBJ1-6	NA	TRBV20-1	few
CASTRKGRSTQYF	TGTGCCAGCACCCGGAAGGGGCGGTCTACGCAGTATTTT	TRBJ2-3	NA	TRBV7-2	NA
CASSQNDGGSSSTGELFF	TGTGCCAGCAGTCAGAACGACGGCGGGAGTTCAAGCACCGGGGAGCTGTTTTTT	TRBJ2-2	TRBD2	TRBV28	NA
CASSLSGQVGQPQHF	TGTGCCAGCAGCTTATCCGGACAGGTCGGTCAGCCCCAGCATTTT	TRBJ1-5	TRBD1	TRBV7-2	NA
CAISRLAGAYEQYF	TGTGCCATCAGTCGGCTAGCGGGAGCTTACGAGCAGTACTTC	TRBJ2-7	TRBD2	TRBV10-3	NA
CASRGQWGDTQYF	TGTGCCAGCAGAGGACAGTGGGGAGATACGCAGTATTTT	TRBJ2-3	NA	TRBV2	many
CATSRGGSHNEQFF	TGTGCCACCAGCAGAGGGGGCAGCCACAATGAGCAGTTCTTC	TRBJ2-1	NA	TRBV15	NA
CASSFRTANTEAFF	TGTGCCAGCAGCTTCAGGACAGCCAACACTGAAGCTTTCTTT	TRBJ1-1	NA	TRBV7-9	NA
CASSGELFF	TGTGCCAGCAGTGGGGAGCTGTTTTTT	TRBJ2-2	NA	TRBV2	once
CASNDRFSEAFF	TGTGCCAGCAATGATAGGTTCTCTGAAGCTTTCTTT	TRBJ1-1	NA	TRBV2	NA
CASGGDLTPYNSPLHF	TGTGCTAGTGGGGGTGACCTCACCCCCTATAATTCACCCCTCCACTTT	TRBJ1-6	NA	TRBV12-5	NA
CASSLASPGQGYEQYF	TGTGCTAGCAGCTTAGCGAGTCCGGGACAGGGTTACGAGCAGTACTTC	TRBJ2-7	TRBD1	TRBV7-7	few
CATQGGETQYF	TGTGCCACCCAGGGAGGGGAGACCCAGTACTTC	TRBJ2-5	TRBD2	TRBV24-1	NA
CSLGRQETQYF	TGCAGTCTGGGCCGCCAAGAGACCCAGTACTTC	TRBJ2-5	NA	TRBV20-1	NA
CASSADRGQWETQYF	TGTGCCAGCAGCGCAGACAGGGGGCAATGGGAGACCCAGTACTTC	TRBJ2-5	TRBD1	TRBV7-6	NA
CASNDRGNTEAFF	TGTGCCAGCAACGACAGGGGCAACACTGAAGCTTTCTTT	TRBJ1-1	TRBD1	TRBV19	NA
CASSYLLETNYGYTF	TGTGCCAGCAGTTACTTACTGGAGACCAACTATGGCTACACCTTC	TRBJ1-2	NA	TRBV19	NA
CASSRNVRDTIYF	TGTGCCAGCAGCCGTAATGTGAGAGACACCATATATTTT	TRBJ1-3	NA	TRBV7-9	few
CASSFSTDTQYF	TGTGCCAGCAGCTTTAGCACAGATACGCAGTATTTT	TRBJ2-3	NA	TRBV13	many
CASSFRTGGSDTQYF	TGTGCCAGCAGCTTTAGGACAGGGGGGTCGGATACGCAGTATTTT	TRBJ2-3	TRBD1	TRBV7-8	once
CASSSGGIPYEQYF	TGTGCCAGTAGTTCTGGCGGGATTCCCTACGAGCAGTACTTC	TRBJ2-7	NA	TRBV19	NA
CASSLGRVSGNTEAFF	TGTGCCAGCAGCTTAGGCAGGGTTTCGGGGAACACTGAAGCTTTCTTT	TRBJ1-1	NA	TRBV7-2	NA
CAWSGQTTEAFF	TGTGCCTGGTCGGGACAGACCACTGAAGCTTTCTTT	TRBJ1-1	TRBD1	TRBV30	few
CASSLAGTSGSQADTQYF	TGTGCCAGCAGCTTAGCCGGGACTAGCGGGAGTCAGGCAGATACGCAGTATTTT	TRBJ2-3	TRBD2	TRBV7-2	NA